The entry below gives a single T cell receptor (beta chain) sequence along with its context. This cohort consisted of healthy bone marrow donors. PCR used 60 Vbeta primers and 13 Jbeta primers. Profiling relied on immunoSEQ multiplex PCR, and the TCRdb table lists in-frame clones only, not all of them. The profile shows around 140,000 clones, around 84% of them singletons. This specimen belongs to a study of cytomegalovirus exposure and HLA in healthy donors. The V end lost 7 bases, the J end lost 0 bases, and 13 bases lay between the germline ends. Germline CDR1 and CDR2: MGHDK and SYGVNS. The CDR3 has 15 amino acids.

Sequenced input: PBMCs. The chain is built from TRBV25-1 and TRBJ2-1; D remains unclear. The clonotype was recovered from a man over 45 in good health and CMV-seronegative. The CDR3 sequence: CASTHPGSSYNEQFF. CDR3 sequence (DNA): TGTGCCAGCACCCACCCCGGTAGCTCCTACAATGAGCAGTTCTTC.